The 20 T cell receptor beta chains given below trace back to one sample, sequenced in a study of blood T cell repertoires in COVID-19. Some clones are missing from TCRdb's copy, which holds only in-frame ones; the method was immunoSEQ multiplex PCR. The repertoire holds roughly 300,000 clones, with 75% to 90% as singletons. Input material: PBMCs or T cells enriched from blood (not recorded which). The source of these receptors is a woman aged 50 to 60 who had recovered from COVID-19.

This clone came up a few times. The rearrangement links TRBV18 to TRBJ2-7; 10 bases match TRBD1. This CDR3 spans 15 amino acids. Germline CDR1 is KGHSH and CDR2 is LQKENI. Trimming removed 6 bases from V and 4 bases from J; junction bases left unmatched: 9. CDR3 in DNA: TGTGCCAGCTCGCCGGGGACAGGGGACCCATACGAGCAGTACTTC. This encodes CASSPGTGDPYEQYF.

The rearrangement joins TRBV3-1 (or the pseudogene TRBV3-2) to TRBJ2-6; 8 nucleotides align to TRBD1. V gave up 1 base and J gave up 1 base; unmatched junction bases: 3. Germline CDR1 reads LGHDT; CDR2 reads YNNKEL (reference sequence). The length of the CDR3 is 17 residues. CDR3 nucleotides: TGTGCCAGCAGCCAAGGGAACAGGGGGTCTGGGGCCAACGTCCTGACTTTC. It translates to CASSQGNRGSGANVLTF.

The rearrangement joins TRBV3-1 (or the pseudogene TRBV3-2) to TRBJ2-3; D is uncertain. V lost 8 bases to trimming and J lost 4 bases, with 13 bases between them. Germline-derived CDR1 and CDR2 are LGHDT and YNNKEL (reference sequence). The CDR3 consists of 13 residues. CDR3 protein: CASLEAESDTQYF. The CDR3, as DNA: TGTGCCAGCCTCGAAGCCGAGTCAGATACGCAGTATTTT.

The chain is built from TRBV15 and TRBJ1-1; 8 nucleotides match TRBD1. The CDR3 is 15 residues long. Looked up from germline, CDR1 is LNHNV and CDR2 is YYDKDF (reference sequence). J lost 0 bases, V lost 1 base, and 1 base had no gene match. This CDR3 reads CATSRAGGLNTEAFF. Written as DNA, the CDR3 is TGTGCCACCAGCAGAGCAGGGGGCCTGAACACTGAAGCTTTCTTT. Based on the CDR3 plus reference TRBV15 and TRBJ1-1, the full variable domain is DAMVIQNPRYQVTQFGKPVTLSCSQTLNHNVMYWYQQKSSQAPKLLFHYYDKDFNNEADTPDNFQSRRPNTSFCFLDIRSPGLGDTAMYLCATSRAGGLNTEAFFGQGTRLTVV.

There are a few counts of this clone. V is TRBV9 and J is TRBJ1-1, with D perhaps TRBD1 (5 bases). This CDR3 is built from 16 residues. Trimming shortened V by 1 base and J by 0 bases, and 13 bases separated the two germline ends. Per the germline V gene, CDR1 is SGDLS and CDR2 is YYNGEE. The CDR3 reads CASSVPTGGVNTEAFF. The CDR3 DNA is TGTGCCAGCAGCGTACCAACCGGGGGAGTGAACACTGAAGCTTTCTTT.

The chain recombines TRBV18 with TRBJ2-2; D uncertain. Germline V gene sequence: CDR1 KGHSH, CDR2 LQKENI. V was cut by 5 bases and J by 3 bases, with 13 bases left in between. The CDR3 spans 15 residues. CDR3 DNA sequence: TGTGCCAGCTCAAGAGTGGGCCTGGACACCGGGGAGCTGTTTTTT. Translating it yields CASSRVGLDTGELFF.

The CDR3 bases are TGTGCCAGCAGCGGGCTACACAATACAGGGGGCTATGAGCAGTTCTTC. Its translation: CASSGLHNTGGYEQFF. The J gene is TRBJ2-1, the V gene TRBV9; 9 bases fit TRBD1. V lost 3 bases, J lost 8 bases, and 12 bases stayed unmatched. The CDR3 extends over 16 amino acids. From germline, CDR1 is SGDLS and CDR2 YYNGEE.

J is TRBJ1-1 and V is TRBV11-2, with D tentatively TRBD1 (5 bases). CDR3 length: 15 amino acids. The germline CDR1 and CDR2 sequences are SGHAT and FQNNGV. V lost 6 bases and J 6 bases, leaving 20 bases between the germline ends. The DNA of the CDR3 is TGTGCCAGCAGGAGAACGGACACTGGCTACGCTGAAGCTTTCTTT. Protein: CASRRTDTGYAEAFF. Supplemented by reference TRBV11-2 and TRBJ1-1, the full variable domain reads EAGVAQSPRYKIIEKRQSVAFWCNPISGHATLYWYQQILGQGPKLLIQFQNNGVVDDSQLPKDRFSAERLKGVDSTLKIQPAKLEDSAVYLCASRRTDTGYAEAFFGQGTRLTVV.

CDR3 bases: TGTGCTAGTGGTTTGGCCCTGCGGGATACGCAGTATTTT. Translation gives CASGLALRDTQYF. The chain uses TRBV12-5 and TRBJ2-3; no definite D call. V shed 1 base and J shed 6 bases, with 8 bases lying between them. Germline V gives CDR1 LGHNT, CDR2 FRNRAP. The CDR3 is 13 residues long.

The V gene is TRBV5-1, the J gene TRBJ2-1; TRBD1 is a possible D gene (7 bases). CDR3 length: 16 residues. CDR1 is SGHRS, CDR2 YFSETQ, per germline. V was clipped by 4 bases and J by 4 bases, with 18 bases between them. In DNA form, the CDR3 reads TGCGCCAGCAGCGGGAGGACAGGAGACCTTTACAATGAGCAGTTCTTC. This encodes CASSGRTGDLYNEQFF.

This chain joins TRBV28 and TRBJ2-3, with 7 bases matching TRBD1. The CDR3 extends over 14 amino acids. The ends lost 2 bases at V and 6 bases at J; junction bases unmatched: 5. From germline, CDR1 is MDHEN and CDR2 SYDVKM. CDR3 coding DNA: TGTGCCAGCAGTTTAGTCAGGGGGTCGGATACGCAGTATTTT. Its translation: CASSLVRGSDTQYF.

The chain joins TRBV29-1 to TRBJ2-1; TRBD2 agrees at 9 bases. This CDR3 has 16 amino acids. Per germline, CDR1 SQVTM and CDR2 ANQGSEA. V lost 8 bases to trimming and J lost 4 bases; unmatched junction nucleotides: 15. Written as DNA, the CDR3 is TGCAGCCTTAAAGGCACTAGCGGGTACTGGTACAATGAGCAGTTCTTC. It encodes CSLKGTSGYWYNEQFF.

This clone was seen only a few times. This chain connects TRBV5-6 to TRBJ2-7; 10 bases match TRBD1. Germline values: CDR1 SGHDT, CDR2 YYEEEE. CDR3 length: 14 amino acids. With V trimmed by 7 bases and J by 5 bases, 9 bases remained unmatched. The CDR3 nucleotides read TGTGCCAGCCTGTTGTGGGACAGGGGTAACGAGCAGTACTTC. Protein product: CASLLWDRGNEQYF.

The chain carries TRBV30 and TRBJ1-1; D call uncertain. This CDR3 contains 12 residues. Germline V gene lookup returns CDR1 GTSNPN and CDR2 SVGIG (reference sequence). Trimming stripped 7 bases from V and 0 bases from J, with 9 bases between. DNA for the CDR3: TGTGCCTATTCTAGGCTGAACACTGAAGCTTTCTTT. Amino acid sequence: CAYSRLNTEAFF.

This clone has a handful of counts. The V and J genes are TRBV6-5 and TRBJ1-2, with 8 bases that match TRBD1. The CDR3 consists of 14 residues. V lost 2 bases to trimming and J lost 8 bases; unmatched junction nucleotides: 7. Germline lookup yields CDR1 MNHEY and CDR2 SVGAGI. CDR3 nucleotides: TGTGCCAGCAGTTACGGTCAGGGGGCCCAGGGCTACACCTTC. Translation: CASSYGQGAQGYTF.

V usage is TRBV11-2 and J usage is TRBJ2-7, with 14 positions matching TRBD2. Germline lookup yields CDR1 SGHAT and CDR2 FQNNGV. CDR3 length equals 17 residues. The V segment lost 1 base and the J segment 2 bases; nucleotides outside the gene matches: 4. Here the CDR3 reads CASSLGPTSGRAYEQYF. CDR3 sequence (DNA): TGTGCCAGCAGCTTAGGCCCGACTAGCGGGAGGGCCTACGAGCAGTACTTC.

A remark on this clone: One junction end does not reproduce the germline sequence, and a read error may be involved. This chain links TRBV6-5 with TRBJ1-1, with D possibly TRBD1 on 5 matching bases. Germline V gene lookup returns CDR1 MNHEY and CDR2 SVGAGI. This CDR3 has 12 residues. The DNA for the CDR3 is TGTGTCAGCGGGGACTTGAACACTGAAGCTTTCTTT. This gives the protein CVSGDLNTEAFF.

The chain joins TRBV5-6 to TRBJ1-2; D is perhaps TRBD1 (6 bases). Trimming shortened V by 4 bases and J by 7 bases, and 11 bases separated the two germline ends. This CDR3 contains 12 residues. Germline V lookup: CDR1 SGHDT, CDR2 YYEEEE. The CDR3 here is CASSPGEGGYTF. CDR3 in DNA: TGTGCCAGCAGCCCAGGGGAGGGTGGCTACACCTTC.

The V call is TRBV7-9, the J call TRBJ1-6, with 7 bases matching TRBD1. V lost 5 bases, J lost 8 bases, and 18 bases stayed unmatched. Germline V lookup: CDR1 SEHNR, CDR2 FQNEAQ (reference sequence). The CDR3 sequence is 18 residues long. The chain's CDR3 is CASSLITRYRGIDSPLHF. CDR3 bases: TGTGCCAGCAGCCTTATCACCCGATACAGGGGTATCGATTCACCCCTCCACTTT.

This sequence joins TRBV12-3 or TRBV12-4 and TRBJ1-5; 9 nucleotides match TRBD1. The V gene end was trimmed by 5 bases and the J gene end by 4 bases; junction bases not matched to a gene: 0. The CDR3 spans 13 residues. The CDR3, as DNA: TGTGCCAGCAGTGGGACAGGGAATCAGCCCCAGCATTTT. This sequence encodes CASSGTGNQPQHF.